This section outlines one TCR beta chain sequence together with its context. The record originates from a study of blood T cell repertoires in COVID-19. Turning to the study itself: Sites across the United States, Italy and Spain contributed samples from acute and convalescent COVID-19.

This CDR3 is 19 amino acids long. V lost 4 bases and J lost 0; bases outside the gene matches: 11. Looked up from germline, CDR1 is SGHTS and CDR2 is YDEGEE. In the original processing: Quantification of nucleated cells was approximated via reference gene primer amplification. Data came from immunoSEQ multiplex PCR; TCRdb stores just in-frame clones and leaves some out. The DNA was the basis for D and trimming; V, J and clone size are from that table. The data contain 200,000 to 250,000 clones, about 90% of them seen just once; the ten biggest clones take up under 2%. V is TRBV5-8 and J is TRBJ2-1; 12 bases are a match to TRBD2. The sequenced material came from peripheral blood. The clonotype originates from a man between 35 and 55 years old with active or convalescent COVID-19. CDR3 region: CASSPLLAGGAYSYNEQFF. CDR3 in DNA: TGTGCCAGCAGCCCCTTACTAGCGGGAGGCGCCTACTCCTACAATGAGCAGTTCTTC. Looking up the rest from reference TRBV5-8 and TRBJ2-1 gives the full variable domain: EAGVTQSPTHLIKTRGQQATLRCSPISGHTSVYWYQQALGLGLQFLLWYDEGEERNRGNFPPRFSGRQFPNYSSELNVNALELEDSALYLCASSPLLAGGAYSYNEQFFGPGTRLTVL.